This record concerns one TCR beta chain sequence. This entry is derived from a study of blood T cell repertoires in COVID-19. Study context: Samples representing acute and convalescent COVID-19 were sourced from the United States, Italy and Spain. T cells, B-cell-depleted T cells, or PBMCs supplied cDNA or gDNA.

CDR1 LNHDA and CDR2 SQIVND come from the germline V gene (reference sequence). The CDR3 is made up of 15 amino acids. V was clipped by 6 bases and J by 5 bases; unmatched bases: 7. The authors' processing: Estimates of nucleated cell counts were drawn from the amplification of reference gene primers. Clones were read by immunoSEQ multiplex PCR, and TCRdb kept only the in-frame ones, dropping some. The D gene and trimming were derived from the DNA, and the V and J assignments and clone size from that table. The sample includes more than 80,000 clones, roughly 83% of them seen just once. The chain joins TRBV19 to TRBJ2-3; TRBD2 matches at 11 bases. Sequences were obtained from peripheral blood. The sequence came from a woman over 75 with active or convalescent COVID-19. This CDR3 is CASRLAGGRRDTQYF. CDR3 coding DNA: TGTGCCAGTAGGCTAGCGGGGGGCCGAAGAGATACGCAGTATTTT.